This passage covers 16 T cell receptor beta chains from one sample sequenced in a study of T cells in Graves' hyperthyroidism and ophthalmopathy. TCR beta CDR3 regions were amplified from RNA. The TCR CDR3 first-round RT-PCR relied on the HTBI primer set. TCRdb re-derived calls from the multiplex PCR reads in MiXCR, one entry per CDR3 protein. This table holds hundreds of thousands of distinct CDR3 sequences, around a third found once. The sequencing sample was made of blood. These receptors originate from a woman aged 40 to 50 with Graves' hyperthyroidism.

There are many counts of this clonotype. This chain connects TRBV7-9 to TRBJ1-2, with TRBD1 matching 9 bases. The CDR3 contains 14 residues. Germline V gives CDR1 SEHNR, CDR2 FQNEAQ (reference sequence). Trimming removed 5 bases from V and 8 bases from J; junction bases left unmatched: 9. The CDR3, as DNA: TGTGCCAGCAGCGCGACAACAGGGGGCGGGGGCTACACCTTC. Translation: CASSATTGGGGYTF.

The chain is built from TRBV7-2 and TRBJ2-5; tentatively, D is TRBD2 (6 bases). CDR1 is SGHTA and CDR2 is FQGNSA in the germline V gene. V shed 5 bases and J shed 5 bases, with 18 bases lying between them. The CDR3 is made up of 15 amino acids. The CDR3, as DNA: TGTGCCAGCAGCCAAGACCTGGCAGGGAGGGAGACCCAGTACTTC. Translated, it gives CASSQDLAGRETQYF. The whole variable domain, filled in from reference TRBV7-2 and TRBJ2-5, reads GAGVSQSPSNKVTEKGKDVELRCDPISGHTALYWYRQSLGQGLEFLIYFQGNSAPDKSGLPSDRFSAERTGGSVSTLTIQRTQQEDSAVYLCASSQDLAGRETQYFGPGTRLLVL.

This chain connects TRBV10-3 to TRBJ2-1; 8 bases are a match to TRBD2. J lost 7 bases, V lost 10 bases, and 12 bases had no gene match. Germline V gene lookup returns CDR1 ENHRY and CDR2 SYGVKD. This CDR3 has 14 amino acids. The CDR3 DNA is TGTGCCAGCAGCCCCGGGGGGGCACAAAATGAGCAGTTCTTC. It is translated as CASSPGGAQNEQFF.

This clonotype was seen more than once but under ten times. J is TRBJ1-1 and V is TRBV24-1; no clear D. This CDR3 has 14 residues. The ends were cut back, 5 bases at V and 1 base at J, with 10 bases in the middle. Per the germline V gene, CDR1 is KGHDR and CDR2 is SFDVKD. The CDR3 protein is CATSAGSRNTEAFF. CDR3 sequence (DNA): TGTGCCACCAGTGCCGGAAGTCGGAACACTGAAGCTTTCTTT.

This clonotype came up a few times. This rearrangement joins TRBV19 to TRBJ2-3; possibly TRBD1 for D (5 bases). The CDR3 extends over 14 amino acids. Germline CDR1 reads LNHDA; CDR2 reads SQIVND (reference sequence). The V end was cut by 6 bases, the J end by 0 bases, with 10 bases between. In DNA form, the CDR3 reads TGTGCCAGTAGGGTGACAGCCAGCACAGATACGCAGTATTTT. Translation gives CASRVTASTDTQYF.

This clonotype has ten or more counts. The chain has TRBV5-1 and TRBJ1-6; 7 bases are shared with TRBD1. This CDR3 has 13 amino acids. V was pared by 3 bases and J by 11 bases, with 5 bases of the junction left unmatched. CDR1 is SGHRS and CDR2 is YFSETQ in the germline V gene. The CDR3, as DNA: TGCGCCAGCAGCTCCGGGACAGATACACCCCTCCACTTT. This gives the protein CASSSGTDTPLHF.

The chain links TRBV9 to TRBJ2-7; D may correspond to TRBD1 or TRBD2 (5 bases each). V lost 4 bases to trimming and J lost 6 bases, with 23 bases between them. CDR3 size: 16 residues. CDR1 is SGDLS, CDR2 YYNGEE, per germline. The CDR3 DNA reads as TGTGCCAGCAGCACCACTTCCGGGACGCCCGCCTCCGAGCAGTACTTC. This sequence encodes CASSTTSGTPASEQYF.

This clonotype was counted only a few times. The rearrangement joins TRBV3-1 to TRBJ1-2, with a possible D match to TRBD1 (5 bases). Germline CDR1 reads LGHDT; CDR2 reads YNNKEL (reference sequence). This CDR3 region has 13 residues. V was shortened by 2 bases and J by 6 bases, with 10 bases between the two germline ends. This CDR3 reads CASSQKGRNGYTF. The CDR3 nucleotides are TGTGCCAGCAGCCAAAAGGGGCGAAATGGCTACACCTTC.

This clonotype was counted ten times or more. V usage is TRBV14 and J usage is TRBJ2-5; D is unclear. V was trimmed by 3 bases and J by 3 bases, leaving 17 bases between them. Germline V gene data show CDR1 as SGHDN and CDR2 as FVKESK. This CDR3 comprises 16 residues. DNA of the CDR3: TGTGCCAGCAGCCACAGACTTCCGGACCCGAAAGAGACCCAGTACTTC. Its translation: CASSHRLPDPKETQYF.

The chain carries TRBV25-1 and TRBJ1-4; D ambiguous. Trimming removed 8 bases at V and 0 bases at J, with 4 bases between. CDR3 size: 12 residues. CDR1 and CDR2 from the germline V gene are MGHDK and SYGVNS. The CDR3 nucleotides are TGTGCCAGCTATGCAACTAATGAAAAACTGTTTTTT. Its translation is CASYATNEKLFF.

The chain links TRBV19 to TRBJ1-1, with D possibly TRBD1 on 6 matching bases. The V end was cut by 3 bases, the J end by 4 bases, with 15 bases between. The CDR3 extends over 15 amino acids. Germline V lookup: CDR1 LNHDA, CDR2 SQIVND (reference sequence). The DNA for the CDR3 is TGTGCCAGTAGTATTCCGTCACAGGGAACCACTGAAGCTTTCTTT. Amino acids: CASSIPSQGTTEAFF.

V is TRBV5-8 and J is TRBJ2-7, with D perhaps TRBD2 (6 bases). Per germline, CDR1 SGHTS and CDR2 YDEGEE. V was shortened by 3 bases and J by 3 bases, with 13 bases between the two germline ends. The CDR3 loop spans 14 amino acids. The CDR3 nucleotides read TGTGCCAGCAGCTGGGGGGATGGGGGCTACGAGCAGTACTTC. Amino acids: CASSWGDGGYEQYF. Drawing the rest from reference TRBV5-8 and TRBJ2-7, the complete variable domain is EAGVTQSPTHLIKTRGQQATLRCSPISGHTSVYWYQQALGLGLQFLLWYDEGEERNRGNFPPRFSGRQFPNYSSELNVNALELEDSALYLCASSWGDGGYEQYFGPGTRLTVT.

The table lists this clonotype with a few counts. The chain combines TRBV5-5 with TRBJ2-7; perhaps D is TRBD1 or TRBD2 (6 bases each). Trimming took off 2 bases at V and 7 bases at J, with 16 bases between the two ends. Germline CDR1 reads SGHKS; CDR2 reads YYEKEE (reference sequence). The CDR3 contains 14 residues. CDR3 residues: CASSFKGGAGEQYF. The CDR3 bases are TGTGCCAGCAGCTTTAAGGGGGGCGCGGGAGAGCAGTACTTC.

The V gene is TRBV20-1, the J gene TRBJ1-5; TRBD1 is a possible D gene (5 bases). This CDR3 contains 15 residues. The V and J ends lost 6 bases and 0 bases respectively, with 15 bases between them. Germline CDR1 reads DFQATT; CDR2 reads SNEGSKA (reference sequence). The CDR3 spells CSASRDDSSNQPQHF. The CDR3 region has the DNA TGCAGTGCGTCGAGGGACGACAGTAGCAATCAGCCCCAGCATTTT.

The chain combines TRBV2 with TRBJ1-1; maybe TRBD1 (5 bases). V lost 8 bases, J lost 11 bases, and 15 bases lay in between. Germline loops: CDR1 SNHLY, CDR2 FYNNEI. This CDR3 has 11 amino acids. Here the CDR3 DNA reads TGTGCCAGCGGGCAGGGAAGTGAGGCTTTCTTT. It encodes CASGQGSEAFF.

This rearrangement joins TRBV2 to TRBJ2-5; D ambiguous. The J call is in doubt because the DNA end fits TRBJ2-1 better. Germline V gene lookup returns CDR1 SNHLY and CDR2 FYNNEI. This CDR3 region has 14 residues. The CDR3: CASSDRSRSDEQFF. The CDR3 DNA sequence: TGTGCCAGCAGTGATAGGTCCCGGAGCGATGAGCAGTTCTTC.